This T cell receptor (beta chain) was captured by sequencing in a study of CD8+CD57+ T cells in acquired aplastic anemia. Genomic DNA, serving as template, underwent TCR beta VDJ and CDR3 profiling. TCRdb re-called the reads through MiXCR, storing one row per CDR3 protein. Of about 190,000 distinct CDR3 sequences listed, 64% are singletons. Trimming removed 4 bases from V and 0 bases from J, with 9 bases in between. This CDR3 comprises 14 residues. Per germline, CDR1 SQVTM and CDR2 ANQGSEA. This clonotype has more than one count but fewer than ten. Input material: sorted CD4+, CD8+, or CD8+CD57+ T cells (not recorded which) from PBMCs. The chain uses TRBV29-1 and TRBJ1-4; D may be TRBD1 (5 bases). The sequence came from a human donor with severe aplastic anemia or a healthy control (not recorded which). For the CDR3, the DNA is TGCAGCGTTGCAGGGCCTGCAACTAATGAAAAACTGTTTTTT. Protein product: CSVAGPATNEKLFF.